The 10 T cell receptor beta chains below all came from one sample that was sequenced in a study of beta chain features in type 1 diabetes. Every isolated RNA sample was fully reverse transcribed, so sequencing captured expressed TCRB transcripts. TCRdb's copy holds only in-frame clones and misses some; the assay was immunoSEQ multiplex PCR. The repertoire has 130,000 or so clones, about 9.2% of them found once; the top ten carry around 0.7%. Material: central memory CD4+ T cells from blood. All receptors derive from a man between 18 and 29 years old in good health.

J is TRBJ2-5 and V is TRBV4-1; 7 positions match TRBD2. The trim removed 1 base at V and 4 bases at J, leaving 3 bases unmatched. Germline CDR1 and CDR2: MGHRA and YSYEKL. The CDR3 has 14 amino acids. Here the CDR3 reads CASSQGDYGETQYF. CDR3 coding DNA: TGCGCCAGCAGCCAAGGGGACTACGGAGAGACCCAGTACTTC.

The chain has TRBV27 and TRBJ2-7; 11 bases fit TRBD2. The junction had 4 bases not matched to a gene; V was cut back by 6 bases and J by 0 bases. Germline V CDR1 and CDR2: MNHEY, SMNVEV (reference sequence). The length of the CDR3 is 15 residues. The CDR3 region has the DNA TGTGCCAGCAGGGGACTAGCGGTGAGCTCCTACGAGCAGTACTTC. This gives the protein CASRGLAVSSYEQYF.

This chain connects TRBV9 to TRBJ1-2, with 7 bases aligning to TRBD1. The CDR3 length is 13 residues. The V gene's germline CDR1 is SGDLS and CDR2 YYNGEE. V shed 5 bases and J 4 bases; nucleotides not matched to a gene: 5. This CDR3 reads CASRNRDSYGYTF. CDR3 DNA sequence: TGTGCCAGCAGGAACCGGGACAGCTATGGCTACACCTTC.

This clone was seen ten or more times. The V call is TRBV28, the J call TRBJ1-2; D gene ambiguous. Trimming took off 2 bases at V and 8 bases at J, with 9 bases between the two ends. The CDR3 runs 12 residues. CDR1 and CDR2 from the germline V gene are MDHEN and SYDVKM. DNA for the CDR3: TGTGCCAGCAGTTTAAGCGGGTACGGCTACACCTTC. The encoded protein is CASSLSGYGYTF.

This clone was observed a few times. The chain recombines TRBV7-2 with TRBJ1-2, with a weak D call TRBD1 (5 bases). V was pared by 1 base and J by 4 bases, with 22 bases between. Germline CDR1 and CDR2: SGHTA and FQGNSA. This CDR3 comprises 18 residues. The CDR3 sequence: CASSLGPPGSQGGYGYTF. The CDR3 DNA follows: TGTGCCAGCAGCTTAGGCCCCCCAGGATCCCAGGGTGGCTATGGCTACACCTTC.

CDR3 protein: CASSQASGGAHEQYF. As DNA, the CDR3 is TGCGCCAGCAGCCAAGCAAGCGGGGGGGCCCACGAGCAGTACTTC. The rearrangement joins TRBV4-1 to TRBJ2-7; 10 nucleotides line up with TRBD2. The CDR3 length is 15 residues. V was pared by 1 base and J by 5 bases, with 5 bases of the junction left unmatched. Germline V lookup: CDR1 MGHRA, CDR2 YSYEKL.

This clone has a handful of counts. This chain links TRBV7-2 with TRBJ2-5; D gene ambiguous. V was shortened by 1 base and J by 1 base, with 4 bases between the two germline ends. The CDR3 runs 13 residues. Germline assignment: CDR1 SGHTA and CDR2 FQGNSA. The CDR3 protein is CASSLVAQETQYF. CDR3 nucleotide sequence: TGTGCCAGCAGCTTAGTGGCCCAAGAGACCCAGTACTTC.

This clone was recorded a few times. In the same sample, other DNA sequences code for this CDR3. Here the CDR3 reads CASSLGGENIQYF. As DNA, the CDR3 is TGCGCCAGCAGCTTGGGTGGAGAAAACATTCAGTACTTC. The chain uses TRBV5-1 and TRBJ2-4; D remains ambiguous. Germline values: CDR1 SGHRS, CDR2 YFSETQ. The CDR3 has 13 amino acids. V lost 0 bases, J lost 5 bases, and 6 bases lay in between.

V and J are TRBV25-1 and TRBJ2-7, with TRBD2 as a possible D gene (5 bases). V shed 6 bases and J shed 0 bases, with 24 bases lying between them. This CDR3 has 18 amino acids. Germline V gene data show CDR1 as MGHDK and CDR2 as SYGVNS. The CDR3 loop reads CASSPMTEGGSPSYEQYF. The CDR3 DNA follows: TGTGCCAGCAGCCCCATGACTGAGGGTGGGAGCCCCTCCTACGAGCAGTACTTC.

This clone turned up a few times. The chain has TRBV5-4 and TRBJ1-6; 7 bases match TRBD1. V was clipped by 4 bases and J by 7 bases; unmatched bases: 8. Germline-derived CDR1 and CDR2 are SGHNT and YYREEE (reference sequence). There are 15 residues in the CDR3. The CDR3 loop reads CASSQGQQLNSPLHF. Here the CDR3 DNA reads TGTGCCAGCAGCCAGGGACAGCAGCTCAATTCACCCCTCCACTTT.